A selection of T cell receptor beta chains follows, all from one sample in a study of T cell changes during pregnancy in multiple sclerosis. Method: immunoSEQ multiplex PCR; TCRdb's copy keeps in-frame clones and lacks some. The sample has around 40,000 clones; more than 90% are singletons. Sequencing used CD4+ T cells from peripheral blood mononuclear cells, obtained in the second trimester of pregnancy. These receptors were obtained from a female donor with multiple sclerosis, enrolled in a pregnancy study. The CDR3 runs from the conserved cysteine through the conserved F or W. Each record gives: J gene, V gene, clone size, D gene, CDR3 DNA, CDR3 protein. D genes are given only for firm matches. Not every row has a clone size; where given, it reads once, few, many or a size class.

J: TRBJ2-1; V: TRBV18; size: -; D: TRBD2; DNA: TGTGCCAGCTCACCATCGCGGGGGGGAAACTACAATGAGCAGTTCTTC; CDR3: CASSPSRGGNYNEQFF
J: TRBJ2-3; V: TRBV27; size: -; D: -; DNA: TGTGCCAGCAGTTTGGACACCACTAGCACAGATACGCAGTATTTT; CDR3: CASSLDTTSTDTQYF
J: TRBJ2-7; V: TRBV20-1; size: once; D: -; DNA: TGCAGTGCCCAGGGATACGGCGAGCAGTACTTC; CDR3: CSAQGYGEQYF
J: TRBJ1-1; V: TRBV5-6; size: -; D: TRBD1; DNA: TGTGCCAGCAGCCTGGGACAGGGATTGGACACTGAAGCTTTCTTT; CDR3: CASSLGQGLDTEAFF
J: TRBJ2-3; V: TRBV6-4; size: -; D: -; DNA: TGTGCCAGCAGTGACTTCCCTATCGGCGGTCACACAGATACGCAGTATTTT; CDR3: CASSDFPIGGHTDTQYF
J: TRBJ1-6; V: TRBV7-2; size: -; D: TRBD1; DNA: TGTGCCAGCAGGTTTGGGACAGGGGGCGAGGGTGGGCCGGGCCCCCTCCACTTT; CDR3: CASRFGTGGEGGPGPLHF
J: TRBJ2-7; V: TRBV7-2; size: -; D: -; DNA: TGTGCCAGCAGCTTAGCACCGGGACGGGGAGGCTACGAGCAGTACTTC; CDR3: CASSLAPGRGGYEQYF
J: TRBJ1-2; V: TRBV11-2; size: -; D: -; DNA: TGTGCCAGCAGCCCAAAACCGAGTTCTCTTTGGGGCTACACCTTC; CDR3: CASSPKPSSLWGYTF
J: TRBJ1-1; V: TRBV5-1; size: -; D: -; DNA: TGCGCCAGCAGCTGGGGGCCAGGGGTTTACACTGAAGCTTTCTTT; CDR3: CASSWGPGVYTEAFF
J: TRBJ2-3; V: TRBV5-1; size: -; D: TRBD1; DNA: TGCGCCAGCAGCTTGGGGACAGGGGGCGGGCAGTATTTT; CDR3: CASSLGTGGGQYF
J: TRBJ2-1; V: TRBV5-1; size: -; D: -; DNA: TGCGCCAGCAGCTTGCGTCCCGGTACGAACGTGGCGGTCAATGAGCAGTTCTTC; CDR3: CASSLRPGTNVAVNEQFF
J: TRBJ2-1; V: TRBV1; size: -; D: -; DNA: TGCACCAGCAGCCATCGAGGGGGAGCGGGACTCTGCAATGAGCAGTTCTTC; CDR3: CTSSHRGGAGLCNEQFF
J: TRBJ1-2; V: TRBV10-3; size: -; D: TRBD1; DNA: TGTGCCATCAGTCCCGGGACAGGGGGCACCCCTAACTATGGCTACACCTTC; CDR3: CAISPGTGGTPNYGYTF
J: TRBJ2-7; V: TRBV4-1; size: -; D: -; DNA: TGCGCCAGCAGCCAGGAACGGGGGGCGTTTCAAGGGGCCTACGAGCAGTACTTC; CDR3: CASSQERGAFQGAYEQYF
J: TRBJ1-6; V: TRBV29-1; size: -; D: -; DNA: TGCAGCGTTGAAGTATTTTGGGGCCGAGATAATTCACCCCTCCACTTT; CDR3: CSVEVFWGRDNSPLHF
J: TRBJ2-3; V: TRBV19; size: -; D: -; DNA: TGTGCGAGCGGGTTCGCAGATACGCAGTATTTT; CDR3: CASGFADTQYF
J: TRBJ2-2; V: TRBV7-9; size: -; D: -; DNA: TGTGCCAGCAGCTTAGCCGGTAGTTTGCGCACCGGGGAGCTGTTTTTT; CDR3: CASSLAGSLRTGELFF
J: TRBJ1-2; V: TRBV19; size: -; D: TRBD1; DNA: TGTGCCAGTACCTCGAATCGGGACAGGGCAATTGCTAACTATGGCTACACCTTC; CDR3: CASTSNRDRAIANYGYTF
J: TRBJ2-1; V: TRBV5-5; size: -; D: TRBD2; DNA: TGTGCCAGCTTTAGCGGGACATTCGTTAACAATGAGCAGTTCTTC; CDR3: CASFSGTFVNNEQFF
J: TRBJ2-1; V: TRBV10-3; size: -; D: TRBD1; DNA: TGTGCCATCCTGAGGGACAGCTCCTACAATGAGCAGTTCTTC; CDR3: CAILRDSSYNEQFF
J: TRBJ1-2; V: TRBV30; size: -; D: -; DNA: TGTGCCTGGAGTGCAGTACAGAGCAATATGTATGGCTACACCTTC; CDR3: CAWSAVQSNMYGYTF
J: TRBJ1-4; V: TRBV5-6; size: -; D: -; DNA: TGTGCCAGCAGCTTGACAGGGTCGGATGAAAAACTGTTTTTT; CDR3: CASSLTGSDEKLFF
J: TRBJ1-1; V: TRBV11-2; size: few; D: -; DNA: TGTGCCAGCAGCTTAGAAGGCAGGGTTACTTTCTTT; CDR3: CASSLEGRVTFF
J: TRBJ1-4; V: TRBV7-2; size: -; D: TRBD1; DNA: TGTGCCAGCAGCTCCCTACGACAGGGTAGAGATGAAAAACTGTTTTTT; CDR3: CASSSLRQGRDEKLFF
J: TRBJ2-3; V: TRBV7-9; size: -; D: TRBD2; DNA: TGTGCCAGCAGCTTCGCGGGGGGCCGTCGATTCACAGATACGCAGTATTTT; CDR3: CASSFAGGRRFTDTQYF
J: TRBJ2-3; V: TRBV7-2; size: -; D: -; DNA: TGTGCCAGCACTATTAGCACAGATACGCAGTATTTT; CDR3: CASTISTDTQYF
J: TRBJ2-5; V: TRBV4-2; size: -; D: -; DNA: TGTGCCAGCAGCCTAGACAGAATTAAAGAGACCCAGTACTTC; CDR3: CASSLDRIKETQYF
J: TRBJ1-2; V: TRBV11-2; size: -; D: -; DNA: TGTGCCAGCAGCTCCCTTACAGGGTATAACTATGGCTACACCTTC; CDR3: CASSSLTGYNYGYTF
J: TRBJ2-1; V: TRBV7-9; size: -; D: -; DNA: TGTGCCAGCAGCTTGGGACTTTACAATGAGCAGTTCTTC; CDR3: CASSLGLYNEQFF
J: TRBJ1-1; V: TRBV11-3; size: -; D: TRBD1; DNA: TGTGCCAGCAGCTTAGGACAGGGGGCGTCCACTGAAGCTTTCTTT; CDR3: CASSLGQGASTEAFF
J: TRBJ2-7; V: TRBV6-5; size: -; D: TRBD1; DNA: TGTGCCAGCAGAGACGGTGGGACAGCCTCCTACGAGCAGTACTTC; CDR3: CASRDGGTASYEQYF
J: TRBJ1-1; V: TRBV5-1; size: once; D: -; DNA: TGCGCCAGCAGCTTCGAGGGGGAAGTAACTGAAGCTTTCTTT; CDR3: CASSFEGEVTEAFF
J: TRBJ1-4; V: TRBV18; size: -; D: -; DNA: TGTGCCAGCTCACCGTTCAGGGATTTGGTAGGAGGGGAAAAACTGTTTTTT; CDR3: CASSPFRDLVGGEKLFF
J: TRBJ2-1; V: TRBV15; size: -; D: -; DNA: TGTGCCACCAGCTTGGACGGCGGGGCCTACAATGAGCAGTTCTTC; CDR3: CATSLDGGAYNEQFF
J: TRBJ2-1; V: TRBV6-5; size: -; D: TRBD1; DNA: TGTGCCAGCAGTTACAACAGGGGGGATGAGCAGTTCTTC; CDR3: CASSYNRGDEQFF
J: TRBJ2-1; V: TRBV2; size: -; D: TRBD1; DNA: TGTGCCAGCAGTGGGGACAGCAATGAGCAGTTCTTC; CDR3: CASSGDSNEQFF
J: TRBJ2-7; V: TRBV7-2; size: -; D: -; DNA: TGTGCCAGCAGCTTACCCAACAGGGACGGGAACGAGCAGTACTTC; CDR3: CASSLPNRDGNEQYF
J: TRBJ2-5; V: TRBV6-6; size: -; D: -; DNA: TGTGCCAGCAGTTACCGGGGAGAGACCCAGTACTTC; CDR3: CASSYRGETQYF
J: TRBJ2-5; V: TRBV5-4; size: -; D: TRBD2; DNA: TGTGCCAGCAGCAGACTAGCGGGGGTTCAAGAGACCCAGTACTTC; CDR3: CASSRLAGVQETQYF
J: TRBJ1-2; V: TRBV6-5; size: once; D: -; DNA: TGTGCCAGCAGTTACGAGACTAACTATGGCTACACCTTC; CDR3: CASSYETNYGYTF
J: TRBJ1-1; V: TRBV15; size: -; D: -; DNA: TGTGCCACCAGCAGAGAGGGGGAGGTCACTGAAGCTTTCTTT; CDR3: CATSREGEVTEAFF
J: TRBJ2-4; V: TRBV2; size: once; D: TRBD2; DNA: TGTGCCAGCAGTGCGGGCGGGAGAGGTATTCAGTACTTC; CDR3: CASSAGGRGIQYF
J: TRBJ2-5; V: TRBV10-2; size: few; D: TRBD2; DNA: TGCGCCACCTTTAGCGGGGGGGCCGCCGAGACCCAGTACTTC; CDR3: CATFSGGAAETQYF
J: TRBJ2-1; V: TRBV4-3; size: -; D: TRBD1; DNA: TGCGCCAGCAGCCGAGTACAGGGGGTCCCCTACAATGAGCAGTTCTTC; CDR3: CASSRVQGVPYNEQFF
J: TRBJ2-3; V: TRBV5-6; size: -; D: TRBD2; DNA: TGTGCCAGCAGCCGGACTAGCGGGAGTGGGGCAGATACGCAGTATTTT; CDR3: CASSRTSGSGADTQYF
J: TRBJ1-1; V: TRBV6-5; size: -; D: -; DNA: TGTGCCAGCAGTTACAGCGGGGGAGACACTGAAGCTTTCTTT; CDR3: CASSYSGGDTEAFF
J: TRBJ2-1; V: TRBV7-2; size: -; D: TRBD2; DNA: TGTGCCAGCAGCTTAGCTTTAGCGGGAGAGATCAATGAGCAGTTCTTC; CDR3: CASSLALAGEINEQFF
J: TRBJ2-7; V: TRBV19; size: -; D: TRBD1; DNA: TGTGCCAGTAGTCCTGGACAGGGGCTCTCCTACGAGCAGTACTTC; CDR3: CASSPGQGLSYEQYF
J: TRBJ1-2; V: TRBV7-9; size: -; D: -; DNA: TGTGCCTCATACGGACAAAACTATGGCTACACCTTC; CDR3: CASYGQNYGYTF
J: TRBJ2-7; V: TRBV30; size: -; D: -; DNA: TGTGCCTGGATAGCGGCCGCATCCTACGAGCAGTACTTC; CDR3: CAWIAAASYEQYF
J: TRBJ2-2; V: TRBV5-1; size: -; D: TRBD1; DNA: TGCGCCAGCAGCTTGGGGACAGGGGGTCTCACCGGGGAGCTGTTTTTT; CDR3: CASSLGTGGLTGELFF